This T cell receptor beta chain was profiled in a study of CD8+CD57+ T cells in acquired aplastic anemia. Findings and caveats of the study: Patients and controls shared about 27 CD8+ CDR3 sequences.

This clonotype has a count of ten or more. Its antigen is still unknown. The length of the CDR3 is 13 residues. Trimming pared 6 bases from V and 2 bases from J, leaving 10 bases between. Germline-derived CDR1 and CDR2 are SNHLY and FYNNEI. Genomic DNA was employed as the template in profiling TCR beta VDJ and CDR3. One entry per CDR3 protein results from TCRdb running MiXCR on the reads. The sample yields 100,000 to 150,000 distinct CDR3 sequences, over 30% seen once. All patients picked for sequencing had shown, by flow cytometry, an expansion of CD8+CD57+ cells. Every patient had severe acquired aplastic anemia.

This receptor was identified in a human donor with aplastic anemia. Sequenced sample: sorted CD4+, CD8+, or CD8+CD57+ T cells (not recorded which) from PBMCs. The chain uses TRBV2 and TRBJ1-2, with D possibly being TRBD1 (5 bases). The CDR3: CASSLGPNYGYTF. The DNA of the CDR3 is TGTGCCAGCAGCTTGGGACCAAACTATGGCTACACCTTC. Complete variable domain (other parts from reference TRBV2 and TRBJ1-2): EPEVTQTPSHQVTQMGQEVILRCVPISNHLYFYWYRQILGQKVEFLVSFYNNEISEKSEIFDDQFSVERPDGSNFTLKIRSTKLEDSAMYFCASSLGPNYGYTFGSGTRLTVV.